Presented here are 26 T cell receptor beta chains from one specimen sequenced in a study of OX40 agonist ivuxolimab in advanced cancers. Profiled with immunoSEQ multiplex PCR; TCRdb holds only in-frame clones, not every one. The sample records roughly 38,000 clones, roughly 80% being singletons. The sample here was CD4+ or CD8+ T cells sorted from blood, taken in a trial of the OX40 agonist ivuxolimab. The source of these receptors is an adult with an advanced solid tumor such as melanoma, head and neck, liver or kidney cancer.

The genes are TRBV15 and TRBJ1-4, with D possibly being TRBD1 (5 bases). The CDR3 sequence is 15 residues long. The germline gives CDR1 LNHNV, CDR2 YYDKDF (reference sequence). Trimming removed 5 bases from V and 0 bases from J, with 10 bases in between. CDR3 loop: CATSRGTTTNEKLFF. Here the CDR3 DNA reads TGTGCCACCAGCCGAGGGACCACAACTAATGAAAAACTGTTTTTT.

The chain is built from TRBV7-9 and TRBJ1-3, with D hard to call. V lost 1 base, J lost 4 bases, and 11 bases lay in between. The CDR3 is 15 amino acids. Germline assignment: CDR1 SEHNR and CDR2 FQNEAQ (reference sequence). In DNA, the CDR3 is TGTGCCAGCAGCTTAGGTGACGAGTCCGGAAACACCATATATTTT. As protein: CASSLGDESGNTIYF.

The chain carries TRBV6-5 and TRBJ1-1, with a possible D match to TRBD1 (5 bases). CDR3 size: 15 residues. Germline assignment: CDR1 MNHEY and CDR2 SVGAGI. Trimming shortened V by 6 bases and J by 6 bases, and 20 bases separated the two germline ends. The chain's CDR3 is CASRAGRALGAEAFF. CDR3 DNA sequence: TGTGCCAGCAGGGCAGGGAGAGCCTTAGGGGCTGAAGCTTTCTTT.

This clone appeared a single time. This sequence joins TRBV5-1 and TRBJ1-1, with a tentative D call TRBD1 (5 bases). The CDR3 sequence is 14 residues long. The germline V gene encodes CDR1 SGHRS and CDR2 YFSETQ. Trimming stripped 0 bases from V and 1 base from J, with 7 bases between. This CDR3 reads CASSLDRKNTEAFF. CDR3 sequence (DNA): TGCGCCAGCAGCTTGGACAGGAAGAACACTGAAGCTTTCTTT.

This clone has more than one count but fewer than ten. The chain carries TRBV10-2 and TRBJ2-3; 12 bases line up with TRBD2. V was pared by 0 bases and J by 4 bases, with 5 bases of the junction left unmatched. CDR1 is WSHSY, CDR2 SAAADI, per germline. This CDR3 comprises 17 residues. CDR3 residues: CASSESRLAGAPDTQYF. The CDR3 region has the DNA TGCGCCAGCAGTGAGTCCCGACTAGCGGGGGCCCCAGATACGCAGTATTTT.

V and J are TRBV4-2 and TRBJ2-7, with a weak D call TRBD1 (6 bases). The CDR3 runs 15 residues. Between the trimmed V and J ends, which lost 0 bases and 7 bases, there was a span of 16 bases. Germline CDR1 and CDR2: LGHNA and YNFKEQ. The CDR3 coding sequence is TGTGCCAGCAGCCAAGAACAGGGCCCAGTGCGGGAGCAGTACTTC. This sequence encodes CASSQEQGPVREQYF.

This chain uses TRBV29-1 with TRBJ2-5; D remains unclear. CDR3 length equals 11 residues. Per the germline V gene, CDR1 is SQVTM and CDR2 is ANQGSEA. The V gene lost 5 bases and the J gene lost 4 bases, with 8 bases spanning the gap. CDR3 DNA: TGCAGCGTTTCGCCTTCAGAGACCCAGTACTTC. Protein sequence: CSVSPSETQYF.

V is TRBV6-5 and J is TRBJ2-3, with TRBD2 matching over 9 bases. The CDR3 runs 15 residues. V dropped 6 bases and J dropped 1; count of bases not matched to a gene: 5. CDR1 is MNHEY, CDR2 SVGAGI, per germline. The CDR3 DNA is TGTGCCAGCAGCCCCTTAGCGGGGGGCACAGATACGCAGTATTTT. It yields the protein CASSPLAGGTDTQYF.

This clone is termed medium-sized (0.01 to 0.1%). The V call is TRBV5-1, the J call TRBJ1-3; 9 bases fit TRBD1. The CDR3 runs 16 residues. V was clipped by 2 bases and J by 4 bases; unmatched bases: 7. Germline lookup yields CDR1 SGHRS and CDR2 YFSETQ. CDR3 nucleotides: TGCGCCAGCAGCTTTACCCGACAGGGGGGCGGAAACACCATATATTTT. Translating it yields CASSFTRQGGGNTIYF. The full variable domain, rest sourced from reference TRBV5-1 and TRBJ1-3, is KAGVTQTPRYLIKTRGQQVTLSCSPISGHRSVSWYQQTPGQGLQFLFEYFSETQRNKGNFPGRFSGRQFSNSRSEMNVSTLELGDSALYLCASSFTRQGGGNTIYFGEGSWLTVV.

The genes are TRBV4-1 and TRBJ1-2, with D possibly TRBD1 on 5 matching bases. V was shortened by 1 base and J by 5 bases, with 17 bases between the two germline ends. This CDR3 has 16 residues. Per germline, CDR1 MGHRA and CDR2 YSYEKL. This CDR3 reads CASSQVLRDGRYGYTF. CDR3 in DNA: TGCGCCAGCAGCCAAGTCCTCCGGGACGGGAGATATGGCTACACCTTC.

The CDR3 DNA is TGTGCCAGCAGTGATCAGGCGGGGGGGCCCTATGAGCAGTTCTTC. This encodes CASSDQAGGPYEQFF. The chain couples TRBV6-1 to TRBJ2-1; 9 bases are a match to TRBD2. The V and J ends lost 3 bases and 8 bases, in that order; junction bases with no gene match: 8. The germline V gene encodes CDR1 MNHNS and CDR2 SASEGT. This CDR3 is built from 15 residues.

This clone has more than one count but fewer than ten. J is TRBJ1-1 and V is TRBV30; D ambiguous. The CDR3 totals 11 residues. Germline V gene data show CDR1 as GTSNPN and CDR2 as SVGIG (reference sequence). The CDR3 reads CKGRMNTEAFF. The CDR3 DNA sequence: TGTAAAGGACGGATGAACACTGAAGCTTTCTTT.

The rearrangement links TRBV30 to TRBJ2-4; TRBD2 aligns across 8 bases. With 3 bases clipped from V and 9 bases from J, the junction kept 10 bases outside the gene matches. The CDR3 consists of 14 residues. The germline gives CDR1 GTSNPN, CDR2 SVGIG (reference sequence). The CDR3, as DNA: TGTGCCTGGAGGGGGGGACTAGATCTTGCCATTCAGTACTTC. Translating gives CAWRGGLDLAIQYF.

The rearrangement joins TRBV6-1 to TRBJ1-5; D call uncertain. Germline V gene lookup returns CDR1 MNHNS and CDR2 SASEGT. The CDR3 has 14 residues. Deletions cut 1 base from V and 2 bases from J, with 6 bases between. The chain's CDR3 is CASSEGHGNQPQHF. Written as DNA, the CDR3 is TGTGCCAGCAGTGAAGGACATGGCAATCAGCCCCAGCATTTT.

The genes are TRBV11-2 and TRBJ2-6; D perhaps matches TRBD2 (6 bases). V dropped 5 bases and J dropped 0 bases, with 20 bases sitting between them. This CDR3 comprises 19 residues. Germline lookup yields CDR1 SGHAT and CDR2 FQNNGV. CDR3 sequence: CASSPSGLLSPSGANVLTF. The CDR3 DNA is TGTGCCAGCAGCCCCAGCGGGCTCCTATCACCCTCTGGGGCCAACGTCCTGACTTTC.

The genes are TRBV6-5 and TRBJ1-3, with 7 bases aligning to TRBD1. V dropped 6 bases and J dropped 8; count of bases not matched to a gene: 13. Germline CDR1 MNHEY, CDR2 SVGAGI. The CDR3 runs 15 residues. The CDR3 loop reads CASRKTRQGQHTIYF. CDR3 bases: TGTGCCAGCAGGAAGACTAGACAGGGACAGCACACCATATATTTT.

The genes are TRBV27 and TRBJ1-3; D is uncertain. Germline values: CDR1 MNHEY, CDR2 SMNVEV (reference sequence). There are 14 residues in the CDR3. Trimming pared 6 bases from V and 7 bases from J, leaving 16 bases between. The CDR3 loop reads CASRPTLTGNTIYF. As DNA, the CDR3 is TGTGCCAGCAGGCCAACCTTAACGGGGAACACCATATATTTT.

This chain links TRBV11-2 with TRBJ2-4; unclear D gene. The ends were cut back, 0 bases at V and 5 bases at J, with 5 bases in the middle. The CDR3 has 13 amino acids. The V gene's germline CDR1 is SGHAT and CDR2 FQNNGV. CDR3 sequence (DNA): TGTGCCAGCAGCTTAGAGGTAGAAAACATTCAGTACTTC. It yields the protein CASSLEVENIQYF.

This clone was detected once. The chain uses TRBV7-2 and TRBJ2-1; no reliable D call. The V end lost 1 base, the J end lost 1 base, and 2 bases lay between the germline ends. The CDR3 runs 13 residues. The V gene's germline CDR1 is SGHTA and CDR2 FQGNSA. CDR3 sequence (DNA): TGTGCCAGCAGCTTAGAATCCTACAATGAGCAGTTCTTC. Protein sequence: CASSLESYNEQFF.

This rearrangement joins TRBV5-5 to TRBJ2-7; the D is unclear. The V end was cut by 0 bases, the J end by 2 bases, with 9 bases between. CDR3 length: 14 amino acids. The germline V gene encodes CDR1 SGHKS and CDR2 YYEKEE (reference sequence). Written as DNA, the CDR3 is TGTGCCAGCAGCTTGGACGCGACCACCTACGAGCAGTACTTC. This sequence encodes CASSLDATTYEQYF.

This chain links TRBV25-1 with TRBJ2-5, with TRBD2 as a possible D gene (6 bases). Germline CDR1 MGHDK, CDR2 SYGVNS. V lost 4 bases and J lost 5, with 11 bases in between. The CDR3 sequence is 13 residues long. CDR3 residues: CASSGDLQETQYF. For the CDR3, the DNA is TGTGCCAGCAGTGGGGACTTACAGGAGACCCAGTACTTC.

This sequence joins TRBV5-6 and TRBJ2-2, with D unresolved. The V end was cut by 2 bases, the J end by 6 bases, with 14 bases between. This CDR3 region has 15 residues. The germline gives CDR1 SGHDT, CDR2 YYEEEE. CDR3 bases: TGTGCCAGCAGCTTCTACGGGCCTATCGCCGGGGAGCTGTTTTTT. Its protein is CASSFYGPIAGELFF.

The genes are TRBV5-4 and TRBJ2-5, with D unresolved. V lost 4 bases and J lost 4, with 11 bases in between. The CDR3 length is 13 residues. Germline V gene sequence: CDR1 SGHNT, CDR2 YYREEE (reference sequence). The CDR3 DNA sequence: TGTGCCAGCAGCCTATGGCGCGGAGAGACCCAGTACTTC. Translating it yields CASSLWRGETQYF.

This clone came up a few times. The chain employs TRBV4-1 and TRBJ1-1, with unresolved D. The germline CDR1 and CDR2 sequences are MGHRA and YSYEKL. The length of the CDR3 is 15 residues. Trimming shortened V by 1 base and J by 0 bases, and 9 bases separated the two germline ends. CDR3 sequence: CASSQVTALNTEAFF. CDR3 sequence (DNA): TGCGCCAGCAGCCAAGTTACAGCCCTGAACACTGAAGCTTTCTTT.

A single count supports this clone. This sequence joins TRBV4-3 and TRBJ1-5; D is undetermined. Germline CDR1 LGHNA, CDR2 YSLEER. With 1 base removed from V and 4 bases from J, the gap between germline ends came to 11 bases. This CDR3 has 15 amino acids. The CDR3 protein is CASSQGLIPNQPQHF. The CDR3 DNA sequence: TGCGCCAGCAGCCAAGGCCTCATCCCAAATCAGCCCCAGCATTTT.

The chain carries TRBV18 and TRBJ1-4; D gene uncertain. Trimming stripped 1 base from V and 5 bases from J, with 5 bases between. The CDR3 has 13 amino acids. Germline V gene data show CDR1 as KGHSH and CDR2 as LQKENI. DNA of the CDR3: TGTGCCAGCTCACCACGGGAGAATGAAAAACTGTTTTTT. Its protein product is CASSPRENEKLFF.